This TCR beta chain was documented in a study of blood T cell repertoires in COVID-19. Across the study: The origin of the acute and convalescent COVID-19 samples was the United States, Italy and Spain. PBMCs, B-cell-depleted T cells, or T cells provided the cDNA or gDNA that made up the material.

CDR1 is KGHSH, CDR2 LQKENI, per germline. The ends lost 6 bases at V and 4 bases at J; junction bases unmatched: 6. This CDR3 spans 14 amino acids. As originally analysed: Reference gene primer amplification in the assay estimated nucleated cell counts. The assay was immunoSEQ multiplex PCR, and TCRdb's table has in-frame clones only and misses some. V and J calls plus clone size are reproduced from that table; the DNA served to infer D and trimming. The table lists about 40,000 clones, around 85% of them singletons. The chain combines TRBV18 with TRBJ1-1; 9 bases match TRBD1. The clonotype originates from a human donor with acute or convalescent COVID-19. The donor label of this sample is uncertain. Sequenced input: peripheral blood. The CDR3: CASSVDRGTTEAFF. The CDR3 DNA follows: TGTGCCAGCTCCGTGGACAGGGGTACCACTGAAGCTTTCTTT.